This T cell receptor beta chain is drawn from a study of post-analysis software for immune sequencing data. Study in general: Both relapsing-remitting and secondary progressive multiple sclerosis featured among the disease courses, as did progressive-relapsing multiple sclerosis. Points from the study as a whole: There were four or five TRBV segments more frequent in patients than controls, and TRBV5-6, TRBV5-1 and TRBV20-1 were among them.

Presence of unique molecular identifiers characterized the TCR beta cDNA libraries. TCRdb ran MiXCR on the PCR reads and lists one entry per CDR3 protein. The sample has approximately 250,000 distinct CDR3 sequences, 36% seen once. Points on this clonotype: Its antigen is unidentified.

Trimming removed 6 bases from V and 6 bases from J; junction bases left unmatched: 5. This CDR3 spans 14 amino acids. CDR1 PRHDT and CDR2 FYEKMQ come from the germline V gene (reference sequence). The gene calls are TRBV13 and TRBJ2-7; the match to TRBD2 covers 13 bases. This TCR was sampled from a girl aged 10 to 17 with multiple sclerosis. Sequenced material: blood. The CDR3 DNA reads as TGTGCCAGCAGACTAGCGGGAGGGCCCTCCGAGCAGTACTTC. Translated, it gives CASRLAGGPSEQYF.